A single sample is the source of the 2 T cell receptor beta chains below, sequenced in a study of early T cells in non-severe SARS-CoV-2 infection (dated by TCRdb to the early 2020s). Libraries came from 5' RACE. Sequencing was performed on a NextSeq 500. The public reads were quality trimmed at Q25 with fastp and then assembled into clones with MiXCR by TCRdb, keeping productive beta chains. A single entry per CDR3 protein holds the most common genes and DNA from its merged rows. Present in this sample are roughly 20,000 distinct CDR3 sequences, approximately 5.4% of which were seen just once. Jointly, the top ten make up more than 6% of the sample. The sample consisted of whole blood. These receptors were collected from an adult who was a healthcare worker with PCR-confirmed SARS-CoV-2 infection or an uninfected control (not recorded which).

By share, this clonotype ranks as medium-sized. This sequence joins TRBV19 and TRBJ2-4; 13 positions agree with TRBD2. Looked up from germline, CDR1 is LNHDA and CDR2 is SQIVND (reference sequence). The CDR3 is 22 residues long. The V gene end was trimmed by 4 bases and the J gene end by 0 bases; junction bases not matched to a gene: 18. As DNA, the CDR3 is TGTGCCAGTAGTACCGCCCGGACTAGCGGGAGAGGTATAGATCTAGCCAAAAACATTCAGTACTTC. Its translation is CASSTARTSGRGIDLAKNIQYF. Based on the CDR3 plus reference TRBV19 and TRBJ2-4, the full variable domain is DGGITQSPKYLFRKEGQNVTLSCEQNLNHDAMYWYRQDPGQGLRLIYYSQIVNDFQKGDIAEGYSVSREKKESFPLTVTSAQKNPTAFYLCASSTARTSGRGIDLAKNIQYFGAGTRLSVL.

This clonotype was detected ten times or more. This chain links TRBV28 with TRBJ2-1; TRBD2 might be the D (6 bases). Per germline, CDR1 MDHEN and CDR2 SYDVKM. The CDR3 is made up of 14 amino acids. V lost 5 bases and J lost 0, with 8 bases in between. DNA of the CDR3: TGTGCCAGCAGTCGGGGGAGCTCCTACAATGAGCAGTTCTTC. Protein product: CASSRGSSYNEQFF.